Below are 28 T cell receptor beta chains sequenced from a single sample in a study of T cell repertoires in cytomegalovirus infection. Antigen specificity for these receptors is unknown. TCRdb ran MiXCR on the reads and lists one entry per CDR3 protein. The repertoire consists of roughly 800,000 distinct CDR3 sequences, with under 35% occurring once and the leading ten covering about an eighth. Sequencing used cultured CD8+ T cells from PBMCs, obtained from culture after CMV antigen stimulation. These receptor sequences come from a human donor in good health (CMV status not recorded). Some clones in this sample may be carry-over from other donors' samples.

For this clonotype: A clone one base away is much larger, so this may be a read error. This CDR3 reads CASSPSGEGALSYEQYF. The CDR3 nucleotides read TGTGCCAGCAGTCCCTCGGGTGAAGGGGCACTCTCCTACGAGCAGTACTTC. The genes are TRBV7-9 and TRBJ2-7, with D maybe TRBD1 (5 bases). Deletions cut 6 bases from V and 0 bases from J, with 21 bases between. The germline V gene encodes CDR1 SEHNR and CDR2 FQNEAQ (reference sequence). The CDR3 spans 17 residues.

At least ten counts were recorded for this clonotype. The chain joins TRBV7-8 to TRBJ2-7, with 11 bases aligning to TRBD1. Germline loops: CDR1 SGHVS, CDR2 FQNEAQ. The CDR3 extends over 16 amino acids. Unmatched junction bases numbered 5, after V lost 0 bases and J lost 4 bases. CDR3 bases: TGTGCCAGCAGCTTAGCGGGGACAGGGGGAGGGTACGAGCAGTACGTC. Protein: CASSLAGTGGGYEQYV.

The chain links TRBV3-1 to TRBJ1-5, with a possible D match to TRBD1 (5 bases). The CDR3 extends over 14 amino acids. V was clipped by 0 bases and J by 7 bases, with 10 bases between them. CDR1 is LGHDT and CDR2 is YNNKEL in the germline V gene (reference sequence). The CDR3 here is CASSQDPGGQPQHF. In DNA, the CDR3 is TGTGCCAGCAGCCAAGATCCCGGGGGGCAGCCCCAGCATTTT.

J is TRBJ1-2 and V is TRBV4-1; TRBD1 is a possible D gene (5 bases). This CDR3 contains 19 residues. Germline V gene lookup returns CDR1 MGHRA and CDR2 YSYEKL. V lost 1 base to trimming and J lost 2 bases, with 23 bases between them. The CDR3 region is CASSQGMAGQMGWNYGYTF. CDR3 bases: TGCGCCAGCAGCCAAGGGATGGCAGGGCAGATGGGTTGGAACTATGGCTACACCTTC.

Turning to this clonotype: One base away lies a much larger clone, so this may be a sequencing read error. DNA of the CDR3: TGTGCCAGCAGCTTTCTAATAGGGGAACAAGAGACCCAGTACTTC. Encoded protein: CASSFLIGEQETQYF. The chain employs TRBV7-8 and TRBJ2-5; D possibly corresponds to TRBD1 (5 bases). CDR1 is SGHVS and CDR2 is FQNEAQ in the germline V gene. The CDR3 consists of 15 residues. Trimming cost V 3 bases and J 2 bases, with 13 bases left between them.

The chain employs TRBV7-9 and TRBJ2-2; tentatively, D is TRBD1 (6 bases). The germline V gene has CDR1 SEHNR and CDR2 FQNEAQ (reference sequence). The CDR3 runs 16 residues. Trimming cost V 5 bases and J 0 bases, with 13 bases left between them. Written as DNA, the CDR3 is TGTGCCAGCAGCCCCCAACAGGGCCCGAACACCGGGGAGCTGTTTTTT. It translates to CASSPQQGPNTGELFF.

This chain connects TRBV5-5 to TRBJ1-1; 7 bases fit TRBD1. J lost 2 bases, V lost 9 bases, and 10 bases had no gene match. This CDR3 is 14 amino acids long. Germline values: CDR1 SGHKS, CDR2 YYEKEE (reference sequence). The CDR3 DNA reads TGTGCCACCAGACTAGGGACAGCCAACACTGAAGCTTTCTTT. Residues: CATRLGTANTEAFF.

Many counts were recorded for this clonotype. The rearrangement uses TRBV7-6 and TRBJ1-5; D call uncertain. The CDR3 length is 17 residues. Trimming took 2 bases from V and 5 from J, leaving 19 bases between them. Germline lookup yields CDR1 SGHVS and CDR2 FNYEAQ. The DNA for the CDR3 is TGTGCCAGCAGCTTACAACCCGATTTTTGGCTAGATCAGCCCCAGCATTTT. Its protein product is CASSLQPDFWLDQPQHF.

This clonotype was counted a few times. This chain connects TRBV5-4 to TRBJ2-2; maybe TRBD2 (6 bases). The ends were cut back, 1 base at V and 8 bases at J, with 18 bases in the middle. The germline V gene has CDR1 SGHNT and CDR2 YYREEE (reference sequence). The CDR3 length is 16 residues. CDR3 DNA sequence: TGTGCCAGCAGCTTGAGGAGGGAATTGTACGGAGGGGAGCTGTTTTTT. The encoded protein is CASSLRRELYGGELFF.

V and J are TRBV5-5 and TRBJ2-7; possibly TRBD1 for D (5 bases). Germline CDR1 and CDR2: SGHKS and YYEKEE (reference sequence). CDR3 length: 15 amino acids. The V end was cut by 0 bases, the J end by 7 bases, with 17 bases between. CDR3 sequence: CASSLGATASREQYV. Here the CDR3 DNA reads TGTGCCAGCAGCTTGGGGGCGACAGCCTCTAGGGAGCAGTACGTC.

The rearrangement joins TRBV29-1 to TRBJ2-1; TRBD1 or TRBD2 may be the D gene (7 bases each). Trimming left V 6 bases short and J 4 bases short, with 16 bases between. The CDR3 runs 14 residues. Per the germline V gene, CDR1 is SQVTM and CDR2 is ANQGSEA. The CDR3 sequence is CSVGGGQIYNEQFF. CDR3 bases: TGCAGCGTGGGGGGGGGACAGATTTACAATGAGCAGTTCTTC.

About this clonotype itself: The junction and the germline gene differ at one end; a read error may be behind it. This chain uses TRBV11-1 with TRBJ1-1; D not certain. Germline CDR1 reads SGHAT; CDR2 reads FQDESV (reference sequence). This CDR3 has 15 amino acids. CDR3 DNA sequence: TGTGCCAGCAGCAGAGGAGACGTCAGATACACTCAAGCTTTCTTT. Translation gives CASSRGDVRYTQAFF.

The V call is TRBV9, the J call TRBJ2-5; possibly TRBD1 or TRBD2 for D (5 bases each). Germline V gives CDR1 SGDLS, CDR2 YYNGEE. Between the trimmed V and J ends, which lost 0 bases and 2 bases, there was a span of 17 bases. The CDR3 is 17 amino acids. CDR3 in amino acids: CASSVALRGTGQETQYF. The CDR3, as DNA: TGTGCCAGCAGCGTAGCTTTGAGGGGTACAGGACAAGAGACCCAGTACTTC.

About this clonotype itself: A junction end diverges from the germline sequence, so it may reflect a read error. This chain's CDR3 is CASSLTTASSYNEQCF. CDR3 nucleotide sequence: TGTGCCAGCAGCTTAACGACGGCGAGCTCCTACAATGAGCAGTGCTTC. J is TRBJ2-1 and V is TRBV7-2; D is unclear. The germline CDR1 and CDR2 sequences are SGHTA and FQGNSA. The CDR3 has 16 residues.

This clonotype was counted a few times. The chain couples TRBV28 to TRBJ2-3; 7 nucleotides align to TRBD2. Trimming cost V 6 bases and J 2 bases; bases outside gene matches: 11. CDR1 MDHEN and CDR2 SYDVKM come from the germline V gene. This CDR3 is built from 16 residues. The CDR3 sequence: CASSSKVRGYTDTQYF. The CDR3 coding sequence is TGTGCCAGCAGCTCCAAGGTGCGGGGGTACACAGATACGCAGTATTTT.

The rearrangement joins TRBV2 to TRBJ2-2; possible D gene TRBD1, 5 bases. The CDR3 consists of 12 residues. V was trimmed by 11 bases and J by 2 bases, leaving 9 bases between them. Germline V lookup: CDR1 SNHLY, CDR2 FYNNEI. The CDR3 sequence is CAEDRNTGELFF. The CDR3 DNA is TGTGCCGAAGACAGAAACACCGGGGAGCTGTTTTTT.

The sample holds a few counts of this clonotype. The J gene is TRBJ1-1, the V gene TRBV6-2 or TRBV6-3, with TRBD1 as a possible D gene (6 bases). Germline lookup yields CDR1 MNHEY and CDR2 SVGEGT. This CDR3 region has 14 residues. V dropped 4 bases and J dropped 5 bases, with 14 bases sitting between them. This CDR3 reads CASSLSYGTTEAFF. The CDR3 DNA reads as TGTGCCAGCAGTTTGAGCTACGGGACAACTGAAGCTTTCTTT.

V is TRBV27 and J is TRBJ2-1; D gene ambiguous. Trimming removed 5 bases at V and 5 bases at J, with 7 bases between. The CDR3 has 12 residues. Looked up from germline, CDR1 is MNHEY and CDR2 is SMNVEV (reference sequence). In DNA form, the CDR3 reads TGTGCCAGCAGTACCATTAACAATGAGCAGTTCTTC. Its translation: CASSTINNEQFF.

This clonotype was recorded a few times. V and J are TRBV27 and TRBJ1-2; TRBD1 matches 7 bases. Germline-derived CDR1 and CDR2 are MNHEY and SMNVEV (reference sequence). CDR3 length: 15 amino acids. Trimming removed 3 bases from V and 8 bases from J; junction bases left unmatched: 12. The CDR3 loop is CASSLFLGGAWGYTF. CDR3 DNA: TGTGCCAGCAGTTTGTTCCTAGGGGGCGCGTGGGGCTACACCTTC.

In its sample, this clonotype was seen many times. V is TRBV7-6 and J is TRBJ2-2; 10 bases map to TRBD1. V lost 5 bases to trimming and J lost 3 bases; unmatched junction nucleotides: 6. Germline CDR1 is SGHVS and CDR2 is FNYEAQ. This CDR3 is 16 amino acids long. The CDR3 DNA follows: TGTGCCAGCAGCGACCGGGACAGGGGTTACACCGGGGAGCTGTTTTTT. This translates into CASSDRDRGYTGELFF.

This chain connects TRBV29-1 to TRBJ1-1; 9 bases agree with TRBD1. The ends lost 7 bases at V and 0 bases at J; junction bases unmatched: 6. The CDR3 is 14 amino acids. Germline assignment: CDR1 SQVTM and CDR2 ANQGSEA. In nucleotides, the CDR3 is TGCAGCGCCCGGGACAGGGTACTGAACACTGAAGCTTTCTTT. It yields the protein CSARDRVLNTEAFF.

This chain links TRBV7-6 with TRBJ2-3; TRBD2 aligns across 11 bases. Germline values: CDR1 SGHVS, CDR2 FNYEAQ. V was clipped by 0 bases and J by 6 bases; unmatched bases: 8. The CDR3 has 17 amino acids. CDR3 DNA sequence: TGTGCCAGCAGCTTAGCGTGGCTAGCGGGGGGTACGGATACGCAGTATTTT. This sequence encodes CASSLAWLAGGTDTQYF. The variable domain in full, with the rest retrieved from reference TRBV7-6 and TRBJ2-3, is GAGVSQSPRYKVTKRGQDVALRCDPISGHVSLYWYRQALGQGPEFLTYFNYEAQQDKSGLPNDRFSAERPEGSISTLTIQRTEQRDSAMYRCASSLAWLAGGTDTQYFGPGTRLTVL.

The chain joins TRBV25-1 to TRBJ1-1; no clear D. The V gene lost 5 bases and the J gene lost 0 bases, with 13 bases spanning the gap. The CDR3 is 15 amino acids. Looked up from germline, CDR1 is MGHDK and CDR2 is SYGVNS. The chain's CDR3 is CASSPNPEMNTEAFF. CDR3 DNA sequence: TGTGCCAGCAGTCCGAATCCGGAGATGAACACTGAAGCTTTCTTT.

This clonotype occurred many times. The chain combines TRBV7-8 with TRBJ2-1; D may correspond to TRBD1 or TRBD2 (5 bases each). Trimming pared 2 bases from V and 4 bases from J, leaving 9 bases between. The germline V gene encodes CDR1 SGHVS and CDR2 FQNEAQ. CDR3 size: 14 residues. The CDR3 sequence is CASSLMGPYNEQFF. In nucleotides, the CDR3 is TGTGCCAGCAGCTTAATGGGACCTTACAATGAGCAGTTCTTC.

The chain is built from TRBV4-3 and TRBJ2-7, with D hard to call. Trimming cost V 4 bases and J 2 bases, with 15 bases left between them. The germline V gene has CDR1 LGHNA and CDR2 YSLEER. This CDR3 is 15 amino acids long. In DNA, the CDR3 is TGCGCCAGCAGCCCACGAGAAGGAGAAACCTACGAGCAGTACGTC. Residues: CASSPREGETYEQYV.

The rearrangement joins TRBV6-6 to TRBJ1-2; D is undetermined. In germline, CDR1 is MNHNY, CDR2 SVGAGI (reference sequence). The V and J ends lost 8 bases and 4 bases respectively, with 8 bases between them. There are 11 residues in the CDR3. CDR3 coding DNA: TGTGCCAGCGACGAGGTCTATGGCTACACCTTC. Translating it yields CASDEVYGYTF.

The chain's CDR3 is CASPKTGTGGNTEAFF. The DNA for the CDR3 is TGTGCCAGCCCGAAAACCGGGACAGGGGGCAACACTGAAGCTTTCTTT. The V call is TRBV2, the J call TRBJ1-1; TRBD1 matches 12 bases. V was pared by 8 bases and J by 2 bases, with 9 bases of the junction left unmatched. CDR1 is SNHLY, CDR2 FYNNEI, per germline. The CDR3 sequence is 16 residues long.

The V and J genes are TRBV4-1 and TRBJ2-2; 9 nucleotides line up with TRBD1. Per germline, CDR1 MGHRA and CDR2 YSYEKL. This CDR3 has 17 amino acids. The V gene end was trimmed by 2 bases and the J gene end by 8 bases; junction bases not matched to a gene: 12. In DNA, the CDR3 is TGCGCCAGCAGCCAACGTACCCTGGGGACAGGGAAAGGGGAGCTGTTTTTT. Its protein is CASSQRTLGTGKGELFF.